This T cell receptor beta chain was profiled in a study of identical twins. A note on this clonotype: What it binds is unknown. Without the conserved terminal phenylalanine or tryptophan, this CDR3 likely stems from a read error.

General study results and limits: Excess sharing by twins proved weaker in beta out-of-frame sequences.

The germline CDR1 and CDR2 sequences are MNHEY and SMNVEV (reference sequence). V shed 4 bases, J shed 7 bases, and the junction held 4 bases outside the gene matches. This CDR3 comprises 14 residues. A universal primer site came from template switching; cDNA carried unique molecular identifiers. TCRdb re-analysed the 5' RACE reads in MiXCR, keeping a single row per CDR3 protein. The data contain 400,000 or so distinct CDR3 sequences, approximately 8.7% of them singletons. Sequencing was performed on naive T cells sorted from blood. The TCR was taken from a woman between 45 and 60 years old in good health. The genes are TRBV27 and TRBJ2-2, with 9 bases aligning to TRBD1. This CDR3 is CASSSTGGIGELFV. The CDR3 region has the DNA TGTGCCAGCAGTTCGACAGGGGGGATCGGGGAGCTGTTTGTT.